This paragraph covers one TCR beta chain sequence. Some clones are missing from TCRdb's copy, which holds only in-frame ones; the method was immunoSEQ multiplex PCR. The sample shows more than 60,000 clones, 90% of them seen only once. Germline CDR1 reads SGHVS; CDR2 reads FNYEAQ. This CDR3 comprises 13 residues. V lost 1 base and J 8 bases, leaving 11 bases between the germline ends. The data originate from a study of OX40 agonist ivuxolimab in advanced cancers. This clonotype was sampled from an adult with an advanced solid tumor such as melanoma, head and neck, liver or kidney cancer. This sequence joins TRBV7-6 and TRBJ1-2; D is undetermined. The sample in question was CD4+ or CD8+ T cells sorted from blood, obtained in a trial of the OX40 agonist ivuxolimab. The CDR3 DNA sequence: TGTGCCAGCAGCTTAGAAAGTTCGGGCGGCTACACCTTC. Its translation: CASSLESSGGYTF. The full variable domain, in which reference TRBV7-6 and TRBJ1-2 provide the parts outside the CDR3, is GAGVSQSPRYKVTKRGQDVALRCDPISGHVSLYWYRQALGQGPEFLTYFNYEAQQDKSGLPNDRFSAERPEGSISTLTIQRTEQRDSAMYRCASSLESSGGYTFGSGTRLTVV.